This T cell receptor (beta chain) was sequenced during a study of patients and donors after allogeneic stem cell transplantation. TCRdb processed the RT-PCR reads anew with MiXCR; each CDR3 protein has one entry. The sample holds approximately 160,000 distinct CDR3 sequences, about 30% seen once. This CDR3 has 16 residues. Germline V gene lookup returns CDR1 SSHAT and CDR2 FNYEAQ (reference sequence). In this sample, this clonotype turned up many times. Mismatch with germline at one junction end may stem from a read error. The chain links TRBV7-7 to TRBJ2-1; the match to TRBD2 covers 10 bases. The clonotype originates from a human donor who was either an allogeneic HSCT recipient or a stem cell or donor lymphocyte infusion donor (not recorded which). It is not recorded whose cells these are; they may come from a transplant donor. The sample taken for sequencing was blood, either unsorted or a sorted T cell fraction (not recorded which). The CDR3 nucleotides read TGTGCTAGCAGCTTACCCCTAGCGGGAGTTAACAATGAGCAGTTCTTC. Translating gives CASSLPLAGVNNEQFF.